The text below deals with one T cell receptor beta chain. Original analysis: Amplification with reference gene primers provided the estimates of nucleated cell counts. Sequencing was performed with immunoSEQ multiplex PCR; in TCRdb, only in-frame clones are kept and a portion is missing. V, J and clone size reflect that table, while D and trimming were determined from the DNA. The sample has around 26,000 clones, around nine tenths seen once. This record belongs to a study of blood T cell repertoires in COVID-19. Study at large: Whether acute or convalescent, the COVID-19 samples came from the United States, Italy and Spain. T cells, B-cell-depleted T cells, or PBMCs provided the cDNA or gDNA that served as material.

The CDR3 spans 14 residues. CDR1 and CDR2 (germline): SGHRS, YFSETQ. J gave up 6 bases and V 0 bases, and 3 bases lay outside the gene matches. V gene TRBV5-1 combines with J gene TRBJ2-7; 10 bases line up with TRBD1. Sequencing used peripheral blood. The origin of this receptor is a human donor in a cohort sampled during active COVID-19. CDR3 coding DNA: TGCGCCAGCAGCTTGGCGGGGGACAGGGGCGAGCAGTACTTC. Its protein is CASSLAGDRGEQYF.